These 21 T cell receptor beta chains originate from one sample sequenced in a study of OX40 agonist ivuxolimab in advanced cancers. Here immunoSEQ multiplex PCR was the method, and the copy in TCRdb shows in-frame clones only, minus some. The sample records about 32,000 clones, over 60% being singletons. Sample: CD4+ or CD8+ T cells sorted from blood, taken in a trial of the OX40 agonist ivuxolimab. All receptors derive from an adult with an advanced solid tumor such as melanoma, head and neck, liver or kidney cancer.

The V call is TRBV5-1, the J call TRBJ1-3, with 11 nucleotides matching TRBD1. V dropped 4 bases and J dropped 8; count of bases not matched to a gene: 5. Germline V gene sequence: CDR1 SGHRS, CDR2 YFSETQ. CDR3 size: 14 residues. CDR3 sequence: CASSQGTGGDTIYF. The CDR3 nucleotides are TGCGCCAGCAGCCAAGGGACAGGGGGTGACACCATATATTTT.

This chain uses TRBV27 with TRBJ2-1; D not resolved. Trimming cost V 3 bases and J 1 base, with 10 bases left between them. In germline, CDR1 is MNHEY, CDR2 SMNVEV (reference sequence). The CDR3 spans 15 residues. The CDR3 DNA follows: TGTGCCAGCAGTTTGGTCCTGGGGTCCTACAATGAGCAGTTCTTC. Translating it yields CASSLVLGSYNEQFF.

CDR3 sequence: CASSLDLGTRNEAFF. CDR3 coding DNA: TGCGCCAGCAGCTTGGATCTGGGGACAAGAAATGAAGCTTTCTTT. This chain uses TRBV5-1 with TRBJ1-1; D perhaps matches TRBD1 (6 bases). The CDR3 length is 15 residues. The V end lost 0 bases, the J end lost 7 bases, and 16 bases lay between the germline ends. Germline V CDR1 and CDR2: SGHRS, YFSETQ.

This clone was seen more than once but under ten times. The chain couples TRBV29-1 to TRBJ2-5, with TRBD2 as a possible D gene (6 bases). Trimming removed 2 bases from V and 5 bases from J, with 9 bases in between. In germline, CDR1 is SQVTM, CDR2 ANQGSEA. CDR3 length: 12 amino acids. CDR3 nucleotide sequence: TGCAGCGTTGAACCGAGCGGGGAGACCCAGTACTTC. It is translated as CSVEPSGETQYF.

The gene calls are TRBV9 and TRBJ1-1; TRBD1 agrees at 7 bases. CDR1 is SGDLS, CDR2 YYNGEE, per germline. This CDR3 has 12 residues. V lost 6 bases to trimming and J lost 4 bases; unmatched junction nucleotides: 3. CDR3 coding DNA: TGTGCCAGCAAAGGACAGGCCACTGAAGCTTTCTTT. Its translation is CASKGQATEAFF.

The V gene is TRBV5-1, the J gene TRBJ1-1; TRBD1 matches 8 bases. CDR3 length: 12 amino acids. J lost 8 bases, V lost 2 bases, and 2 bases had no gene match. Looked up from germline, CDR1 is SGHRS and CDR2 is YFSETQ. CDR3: CASSFNRGEAFF. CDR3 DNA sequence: TGCGCCAGCAGCTTTAACAGGGGGGAAGCTTTCTTT.

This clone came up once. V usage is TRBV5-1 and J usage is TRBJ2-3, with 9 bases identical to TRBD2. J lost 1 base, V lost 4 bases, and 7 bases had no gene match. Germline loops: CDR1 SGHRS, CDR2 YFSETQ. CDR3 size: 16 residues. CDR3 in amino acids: CASSPWTSVGTDTQYF. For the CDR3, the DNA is TGCGCCAGCAGCCCCTGGACTAGCGTTGGCACAGATACGCAGTATTTT.

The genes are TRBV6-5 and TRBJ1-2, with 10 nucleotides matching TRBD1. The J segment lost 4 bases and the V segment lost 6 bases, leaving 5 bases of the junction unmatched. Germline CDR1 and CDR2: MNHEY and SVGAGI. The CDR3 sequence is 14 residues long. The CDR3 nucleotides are TGTGCCAGCAGGCTCGACAGGGGGCCCTATGGCTACACCTTC. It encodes CASRLDRGPYGYTF.

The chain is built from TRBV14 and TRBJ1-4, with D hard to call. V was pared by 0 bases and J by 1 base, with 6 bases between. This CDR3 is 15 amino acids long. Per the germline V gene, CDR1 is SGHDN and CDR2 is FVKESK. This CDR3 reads CASSQDLVTNEKLFF. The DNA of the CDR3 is TGTGCCAGCAGCCAAGATTTAGTAACTAATGAAAAACTGTTTTTT.

The CDR3 DNA follows: TGTGCCAGCAGTAAAGAGCGGGGGGGACCATACGAGCAGTACTTC. It specifies CASSKERGGPYEQYF. This chain uses TRBV27 with TRBJ2-7; 10 nucleotides agree with TRBD2. V shed 5 bases and J 4 bases; nucleotides not matched to a gene: 8. Germline values: CDR1 MNHEY, CDR2 SMNVEV (reference sequence). The CDR3 contains 15 residues.

The CDR3 loop reads CASSQDPAQGSYEQYF. CDR3 in DNA: TGTGCCAGCAGCCAAGACCCGGCACAGGGCTCCTACGAGCAGTACTTC. The rearrangement uses TRBV5-6 and TRBJ2-7; weak D call: TRBD1 (6 bases). Deletions cut 4 bases from V and 0 bases from J, with 17 bases between. Germline V CDR1 and CDR2: SGHDT, YYEEEE. The CDR3 totals 16 residues.

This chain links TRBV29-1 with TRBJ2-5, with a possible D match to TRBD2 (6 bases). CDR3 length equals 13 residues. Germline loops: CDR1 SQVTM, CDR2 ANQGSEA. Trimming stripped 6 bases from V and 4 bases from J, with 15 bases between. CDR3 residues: CSVATGTGETQYF. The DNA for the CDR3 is TGCAGCGTGGCGACCGGGACTGGAGAGACCCAGTACTTC.

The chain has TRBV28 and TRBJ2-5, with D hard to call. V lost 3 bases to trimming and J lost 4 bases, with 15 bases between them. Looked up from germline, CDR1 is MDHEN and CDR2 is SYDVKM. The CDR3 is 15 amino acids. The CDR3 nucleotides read TGTGCCAGCAGTTTTGTTTACGGTGTGGGAGAGACCCAGTACTTC. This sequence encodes CASSFVYGVGETQYF.

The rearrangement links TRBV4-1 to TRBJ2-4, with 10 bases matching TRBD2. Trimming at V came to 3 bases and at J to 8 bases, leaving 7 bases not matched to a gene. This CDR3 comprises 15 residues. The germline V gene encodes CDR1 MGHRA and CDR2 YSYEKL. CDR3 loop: CASSQMGLAFDIQYF. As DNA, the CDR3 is TGCGCCAGCAGCCAGATGGGACTAGCGTTTGACATTCAGTACTTC.

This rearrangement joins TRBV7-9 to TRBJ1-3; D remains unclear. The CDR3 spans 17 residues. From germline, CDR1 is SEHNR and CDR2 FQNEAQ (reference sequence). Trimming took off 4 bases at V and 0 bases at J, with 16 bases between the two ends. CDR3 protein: CASSSPGRVSSGNTIYF. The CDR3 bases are TGTGCCAGCAGCTCCCCTGGGAGGGTAAGCTCTGGAAACACCATATATTTT.

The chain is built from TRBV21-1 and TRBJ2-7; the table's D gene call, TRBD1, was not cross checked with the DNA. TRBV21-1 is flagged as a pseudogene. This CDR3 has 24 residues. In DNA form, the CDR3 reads TGTGCCAGCAGCAAAGGCCCCCTCGGCCCCACAGGGAAAAATCATCGCTTGCCCCTCTACGAGCAGTACTTC. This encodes CASSKGPLGPTGKNHRLPLYEQYF.

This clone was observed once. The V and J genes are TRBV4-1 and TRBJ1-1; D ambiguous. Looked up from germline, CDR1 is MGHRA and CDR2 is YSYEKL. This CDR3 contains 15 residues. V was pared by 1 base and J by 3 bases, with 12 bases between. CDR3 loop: CASSQGRGVYTEAFF. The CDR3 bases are TGCGCCAGCAGCCAAGGGCGGGGTGTGTACACTGAAGCTTTCTTT.

CDR3 DNA sequence: TGCGCCAGCAGCCATGTCGGGACTATCACGTCCTACGAGCAGTACTTC. Its protein is CASSHVGTITSYEQYF. The genes are TRBV4-1 and TRBJ2-7; 7 positions match TRBD2. Germline V gives CDR1 MGHRA, CDR2 YSYEKL. V dropped 3 bases and J dropped 1; count of bases not matched to a gene: 9. CDR3 length: 16 amino acids.

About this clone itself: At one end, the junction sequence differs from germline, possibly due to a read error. CDR3 bases: TGCAGTGCTAGACGGAACAGTGAAGCTTTCTTT. Amino acids: CSARRNSEAFF. The V and J genes are TRBV20-1 and TRBJ1-1; D not certain. There are 11 residues in the CDR3. Germline V gene lookup returns CDR1 DFQATT and CDR2 SNEGSKA (reference sequence).

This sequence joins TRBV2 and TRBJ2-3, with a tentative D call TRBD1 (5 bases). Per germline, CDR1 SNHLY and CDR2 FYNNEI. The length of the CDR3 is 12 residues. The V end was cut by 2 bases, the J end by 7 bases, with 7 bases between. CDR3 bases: TGTGCCAGCAGTGAACAGGGCTATACGCAGTATTTT. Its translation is CASSEQGYTQYF.

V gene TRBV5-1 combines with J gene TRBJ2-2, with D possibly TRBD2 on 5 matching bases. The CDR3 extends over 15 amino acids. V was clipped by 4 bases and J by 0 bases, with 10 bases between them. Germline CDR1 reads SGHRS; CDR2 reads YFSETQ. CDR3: CASSVSGTNTGELFF. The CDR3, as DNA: TGCGCCAGCAGCGTCAGCGGTACGAACACCGGGGAGCTGTTTTTT. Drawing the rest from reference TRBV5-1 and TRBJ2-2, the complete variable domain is KAGVTQTPRYLIKTRGQQVTLSCSPISGHRSVSWYQQTPGQGLQFLFEYFSETQRNKGNFPGRFSGRQFSNSRSEMNVSTLELGDSALYLCASSVSGTNTGELFFGEGSRLTVL.